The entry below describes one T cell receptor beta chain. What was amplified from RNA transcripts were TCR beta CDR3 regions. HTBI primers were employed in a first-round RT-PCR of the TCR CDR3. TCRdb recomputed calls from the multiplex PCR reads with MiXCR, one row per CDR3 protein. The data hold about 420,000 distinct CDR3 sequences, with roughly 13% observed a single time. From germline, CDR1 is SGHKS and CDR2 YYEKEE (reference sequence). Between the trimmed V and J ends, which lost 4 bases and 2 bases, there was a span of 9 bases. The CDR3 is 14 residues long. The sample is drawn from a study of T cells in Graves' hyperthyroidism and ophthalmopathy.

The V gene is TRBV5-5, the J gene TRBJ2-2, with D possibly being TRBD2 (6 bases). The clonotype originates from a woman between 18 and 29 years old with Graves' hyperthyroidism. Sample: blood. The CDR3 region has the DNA TGTGCCAGCAGCCCGGACTATAACACCGGGGAGCTGTTTTTT. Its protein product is CASSPDYNTGELFF.